This T cell receptor (beta chain) was recorded in a study of blood T cell repertoires in COVID-19. Original methodology: From reference gene primer amplification, estimates of nucleated cell counts were derived. Assay: immunoSEQ multiplex PCR; the TCRdb copy retains only in-frame clones and omits some. V, J and clone size reflect that table, while D and trimming were determined from the DNA. The sample records 150,000 or so clones, approximately 79% being singletons. CDR1 is LGHDT, CDR2 YNNKEL, per germline (reference sequence). The CDR3 totals 14 residues. The germline V and J ends were trimmed by 8 bases and 8 bases, with 21 bases remaining between them.

This clonotype originated in a woman aged 80 or older with acute or convalescent COVID-19. The gene calls are TRBV3-1 (or the pseudogene TRBV3-2) and TRBJ1-1; a possible D gene is TRBD1 (5 bases). Sequences were obtained from peripheral blood. The CDR3 loop reads CASSGVGGTSEAFF. CDR3 nucleotides: TGTGCCAGCTCCGGGGTGGGGGGGACCTCCGAAGCTTTCTTT.